Shown below are 27 T cell receptor beta chains from a single sample sequenced in a study of cytomegalovirus exposure and HLA in healthy donors (dated by TCRdb to about 2017). To prepare the library, the immunoSEQ multiplex PCR assay was applied. For the multiplex PCR, a mixture combining 60 forward primers for TCR Vbeta segments and 13 reverse primers for TCR Jbeta segments was used. As stored in TCRdb, this immuneACCESS dataset retains in-frame rearrangements with V and J assigned. A fraction of the clones does not appear; measured against another copy, unresolved V genes explain less than half of the discrepancy, and the remainder lacks a known reason. The sample table shows about 180,000 clones, and more than 60% are seen once. The ten most abundant clones make up less than 4.5% of the sample. The specimen was PBMCs. The receptors originated from a woman in her sixties in good health and CMV-seropositive.

The chain combines TRBV29-1 with TRBJ1-2, with a weak D call TRBD1 (6 bases). The ends were cut back, 7 bases at V and 4 bases at J, with 19 bases in the middle. Germline CDR1 and CDR2: SQVTM and ANQGSEA. This CDR3 comprises 14 residues. The CDR3 loop is CSARRQEPTYGYTF. DNA of the CDR3: TGCAGCGCACGTCGACAGGAGCCGACCTATGGCTACACCTTC.

The V gene is TRBV19, the J gene TRBJ2-1; D possibly corresponds to TRBD2 (7 bases). The germline gives CDR1 LNHDA, CDR2 SQIVND (reference sequence). Deletions cut 6 bases from V and 7 bases from J, with 13 bases between. This CDR3 comprises 13 residues. The CDR3 is CASSHGGRNEQFF. In DNA form, the CDR3 reads TGTGCCAGTAGCCACGGGGGGCGTAATGAGCAGTTCTTC.

The chain combines TRBV7-2 with TRBJ2-1, with D tentatively TRBD1 (6 bases). The V gene's germline CDR1 is SGHTA and CDR2 FQGNSA. This CDR3 spans 13 amino acids. Trimming took off 0 bases at V and 11 bases at J, with 11 bases between the two ends. The CDR3 spells CASSLAEGTQQFF. The CDR3 DNA reads TGTGCCAGCAGCTTAGCGGAAGGGACACAGCAGTTCTTC.

The chain links TRBV28 to TRBJ1-2; 8 bases match TRBD1. J was trimmed by 5 bases and V by 6 bases; bases with no gene match: 5. This CDR3 has 13 residues. CDR1 is MDHEN, CDR2 SYDVKM, per germline. The CDR3 loop is CASSLGQVYGYTF. CDR3 in DNA: TGTGCCAGCAGCCTGGGACAGGTTTATGGCTACACCTTC.

The chain is built from TRBV7-3 and TRBJ2-3, with 7 bases that match TRBD1. Trimming cost V 5 bases and J 2 bases; bases outside gene matches: 22. This CDR3 comprises 20 residues. Looked up from germline, CDR1 is SGHTA and CDR2 is FQGTGA. This CDR3 reads CASSPGDRRNLGLITDTQYF. The CDR3 DNA sequence: TGTGCCAGCAGCCCCGGGGACAGACGCAACCTAGGGCTTATCACAGATACGCAGTATTTT.

The gene calls are TRBV18 and TRBJ2-1; the D gene is possibly TRBD1 (6 bases). Germline V gives CDR1 KGHSH, CDR2 LQKENI. CDR3 length equals 15 residues. With 6 bases removed from V and 5 bases from J, the gap between germline ends came to 17 bases. CDR3 in amino acids: CASSPTGRFHNEQFF. The CDR3 DNA follows: TGTGCCAGCTCGCCGACAGGAAGATTCCACAATGAGCAGTTCTTC.

The chain couples TRBV19 to TRBJ2-7, with D possibly being TRBD1 (6 bases). The V end lost 3 bases, the J end lost 0 bases, and 15 bases lay between the germline ends. This CDR3 contains 16 residues. CDR1 and CDR2 from the germline V gene are LNHDA and SQIVND (reference sequence). The CDR3 DNA reads as TGTGCCAGTAGTATCGTGTGGGACATTTCCTCCTACGAGCAGTACTTC. Translated: CASSIVWDISSYEQYF. The variable domain in full, completed from reference TRBV19 and TRBJ2-7, reads DGGITQSPKYLFRKEGQNVTLSCEQNLNHDAMYWYRQDPGQGLRLIYYSQIVNDFQKGDIAEGYSVSREKKESFPLTVTSAQKNPTAFYLCASSIVWDISSYEQYFGPGTRLTVT.

The rearrangement joins TRBV7-8 to TRBJ2-2; D is possibly TRBD1 (6 bases). The CDR3 sequence is 18 residues long. Germline V gene data show CDR1 as SGHVS and CDR2 as FQNEAQ. V shed 5 bases and J shed 3 bases, with 22 bases lying between them. The CDR3: CASSRYTTGLGHTGELFF. The DNA for the CDR3 is TGTGCCAGCAGCCGTTATACTACAGGGCTCGGACACACCGGGGAGCTGTTTTTT.

The chain links TRBV6-5 to TRBJ2-7, with D perhaps TRBD2 (5 bases). V was trimmed by 5 bases and J by 0 bases, leaving 11 bases between them. Per the germline V gene, CDR1 is MNHEY and CDR2 is SVGAGI. CDR3 length: 14 amino acids. The CDR3 nucleotides read TGTGCCAGCAGTCAGGTGGGGAGCTCCTACGAGCAGTACTTC. Its protein product is CASSQVGSSYEQYF.

With regard to this clone: A junction end diverges from the germline sequence, so it may reflect a read error. The chain carries TRBV6-1 and TRBJ2-6, with D perhaps TRBD1 (5 bases). The CDR3 runs to 14 residues. The germline V gene has CDR1 MNHNS and CDR2 SASEGT. The CDR3 protein is CASKESSGANGLTF. CDR3 sequence (DNA): TGTGCCAGCAAGGAGAGCTCTGGGGCCAACGGCCTGACTTTC.

The chain carries TRBV5-1 and TRBJ2-5; the match to TRBD2 covers 9 bases. Gene TRBJ2-7 matches the end of the DNA better, so the J call may be wrong. The CDR3 length is 14 residues. The V gene's germline CDR1 is SGHRS and CDR2 YFSETQ. CDR3 DNA sequence: TGCGCCAGCAGCTTGGGAGCGGGGGGATACGAGCAGTACTTC. This translates into CASSLGAGGYEQYF.

The chain uses TRBV28 and TRBJ1-5; no definite D call. Trimming left V 3 bases short and J 7 bases short, with 13 bases between. The CDR3 totals 14 residues. The germline CDR1 and CDR2 sequences are MDHEN and SYDVKM. The CDR3 sequence is CASSLSSGGQPQHF. DNA of the CDR3: TGTGCCAGCAGTTTGTCGTCCGGCGGGCAGCCCCAGCATTTT.

The chain couples TRBV9 to TRBJ2-3; D might be TRBD2 (5 bases). Looked up from germline, CDR1 is SGDLS and CDR2 is YYNGEE. The CDR3 sequence is 15 residues long. The germline V and J ends were trimmed by 2 bases and 0 bases, with 10 bases remaining between them. The CDR3 sequence: CASSVVGGSTDTQYF. Written as DNA, the CDR3 is TGTGCCAGCAGCGTGGTAGGCGGGAGCACAGATACGCAGTATTTT.

This chain connects TRBV5-1 to TRBJ1-1; D remains ambiguous. The CDR3 is 16 residues long. Germline CDR1 is SGHRS and CDR2 is YFSETQ. The germline V and J ends were trimmed by 0 bases and 5 bases, with 17 bases remaining between them. The CDR3 bases are TGCGCCAGCAGCTTGGCCTCCGGAAACGCGGGAACTGAAGCTTTCTTT. It specifies CASSLASGNAGTEAFF.

As concerns this clone: A junction end diverges from the germline sequence, so it may reflect a read error. In DNA form, the CDR3 reads TGTGCCAGCAGCTTAGGGGCGTCTGGGGCCAACGGCCTGACTTTC. It encodes CASSLGASGANGLTF. The chain uses TRBV5-6 and TRBJ2-6; D may be TRBD1 (5 bases). Per the germline V gene, CDR1 is SGHDT and CDR2 is YYEEEE. This CDR3 is 15 amino acids long. Looking up the rest from reference TRBV5-6 and TRBJ2-6 gives the full variable domain: DAGVTQSPTHLIKTRGQQVTLRCSPKSGHDTVSWYQQALGQGPQFIFQYYEEEERQRGNFPDRFSGHQFPNYSSELNVNALLLGDSALYLCASSLGASGANGLTFGAGSRLTVL.

This clone was seen only a few times. The chain has TRBV11-2 and TRBJ1-6; D is perhaps TRBD1 (6 bases). There are 14 residues in the CDR3. The V gene lost 4 bases and the J gene lost 10 bases, with 14 bases spanning the gap. Germline V gene lookup returns CDR1 SGHAT and CDR2 FQNNGV. DNA of the CDR3: TGTGCCAGCAGCTCACCCAGGGGTTGGTCACCCCTCCACTTT. Translation gives CASSSPRGWSPLHF.

V usage is TRBV7-9 and J usage is TRBJ1-4; 10 bases are shared with TRBD1. The CDR3 is made up of 15 amino acids. Germline V gene lookup returns CDR1 SEHNR and CDR2 FQNEAQ (reference sequence). Losses at the gene ends were 5 bases for V and 8 bases for J; bases not matched to a gene: 8. The CDR3 nucleotides are TGTGCCAGCAGCCCCGGGACAGGGGTTTGGGAAAAACTGTTTTTT. As protein: CASSPGTGVWEKLFF.

This chain links TRBV28 with TRBJ2-2, with a weak D call TRBD2 (5 bases). This CDR3 is 13 amino acids long. V gave up 7 bases and J gave up 5 bases, with 11 bases separating them. The germline V gene encodes CDR1 MDHEN and CDR2 SYDVKM. DNA for the CDR3: TGTGCCAGCACCACTGGAGGAACCGGGGAGCTGTTTTTT. It translates to CASTTGGTGELFF.

This clone occurred a few times. V and J are TRBV29-1 and TRBJ1-2; D is undetermined. The CDR3 length is 14 residues. V lost 3 bases and J lost 8, with 19 bases in between. The V gene's germline CDR1 is SQVTM and CDR2 ANQGSEA. CDR3 region: CSVDTPGLGRGYTF. The CDR3 DNA is TGCAGCGTTGATACCCCGGGTCTAGGGAGGGGCTACACCTTC. The full variable domain, with the rest looked up from reference TRBV29-1 and TRBJ1-2, is SAVISQKPSRDICQRGTSLTIQCQVDSQVTMMFWYRQQPGQSLTLIATANQGSEATYESGFVIDKFPISRPNLTFSTLTVSNMSPEDSSIYLCSVDTPGLGRGYTFGSGTRLTVV.

The chain carries TRBV28 and TRBJ1-2, with a weak D call TRBD1 (6 bases). Between the trimmed V and J ends, which lost 3 bases and 6 bases, there was a span of 11 bases. Per the germline V gene, CDR1 is MDHEN and CDR2 is SYDVKM. The CDR3 is 13 residues long. CDR3 amino acids: CASSLGGAHGYTF. The CDR3 region has the DNA TGTGCCAGCAGTTTGGGGGGGGCCCATGGCTACACCTTC.

This chain uses TRBV19 with TRBJ2-3, with D perhaps matching TRBD2 (5 bases). V was trimmed by 5 bases and J by 1 base, leaving 22 bases between them. Germline CDR1 and CDR2: LNHDA and SQIVND (reference sequence). This CDR3 comprises 18 residues. The CDR3 nucleotides read TGTGCCAGTAGTCGCGTCCCAGAGGGTAGCGTTGGCACAGATACGCAGTATTTT. It is translated as CASSRVPEGSVGTDTQYF.

This clone was seen once. The chain employs TRBV27 and TRBJ1-5, with D unclear. The V and J ends lost 7 bases and 2 bases respectively, with 12 bases between them. The CDR3 sequence is 14 residues long. Germline-derived CDR1 and CDR2 are MNHEY and SMNVEV (reference sequence). Here the CDR3 reads CASTRVMGNQPQHF. CDR3 nucleotide sequence: TGTGCCAGCACCCGAGTTATGGGCAATCAGCCCCAGCATTTT.

The rearrangement joins TRBV11-3 to TRBJ2-4; a possible D gene is TRBD1 (6 bases). CDR1 and CDR2 (germline): SGHNT, YENEEA. V was pared by 2 bases and J by 9 bases, with 11 bases between. CDR3 length: 13 residues. The CDR3 loop is CASSLNRVGIQYF. The CDR3 coding sequence is TGTGCCAGCAGCTTAAACAGGGTCGGCATTCAGTACTTC. Combining the CDR3 with reference TRBV11-3 and TRBJ2-4 gives the whole variable domain EAGVVQSPRYKIIEKKQPVAFWCNPISGHNTLYWYLQNLGQGPELLIRYENEEAVDDSQLPKDRFSAERLKGVDSTLKIQPAELGDSAVYLCASSLNRVGIQYFGAGTRLSVL.

The V call is TRBV5-1, the J call TRBJ2-3, with a tentative D call TRBD1 (6 bases). The CDR3 is made up of 14 amino acids. The V gene's germline CDR1 is SGHRS and CDR2 YFSETQ. The ends were cut back, 1 base at V and 1 base at J, with 7 bases in the middle. The CDR3 DNA reads TGCGCCAGCAGCTTGTGGACAGGCACAGATACGCAGTATTTT. Protein sequence: CASSLWTGTDTQYF.

The V gene is TRBV27, the J gene TRBJ1-2; TRBD1 aligns across 7 bases. The CDR3 runs 14 residues. Looked up from germline, CDR1 is MNHEY and CDR2 is SMNVEV (reference sequence). The trim removed 6 bases at V and 2 bases at J, leaving 6 bases unmatched. The CDR3, as DNA: TGTGCCAGCAGGAGGGACAGCATAAACTATGGCTACACCTTC. Translation: CASRRDSINYGYTF.

J is TRBJ1-1 and V is TRBV12-5, with D perhaps TRBD1 (6 bases). Germline V lookup: CDR1 LGHNT, CDR2 FRNRAP. The CDR3 runs 14 residues. The V gene lost 8 bases and the J gene lost 2 bases, with 15 bases spanning the gap. As DNA, the CDR3 is TGTGCTAGTTCAAGCAGGGGTTCAAACACTGAAGCTTTCTTT. Encoded protein: CASSSRGSNTEAFF.

In regard to this clone: Mismatch with germline at one junction end may stem from a read error. The chain carries TRBV27 and TRBJ2-3; D remains unclear. Germline V gene lookup returns CDR1 MNHEY and CDR2 SMNVEV (reference sequence). This CDR3 comprises 15 residues. This chain's CDR3 is CAGSLSWRSPDTQYF. DNA of the CDR3: TGTGCCGGCAGTTTATCGTGGCGGTCCCCAGATACGCAGTATTTT.